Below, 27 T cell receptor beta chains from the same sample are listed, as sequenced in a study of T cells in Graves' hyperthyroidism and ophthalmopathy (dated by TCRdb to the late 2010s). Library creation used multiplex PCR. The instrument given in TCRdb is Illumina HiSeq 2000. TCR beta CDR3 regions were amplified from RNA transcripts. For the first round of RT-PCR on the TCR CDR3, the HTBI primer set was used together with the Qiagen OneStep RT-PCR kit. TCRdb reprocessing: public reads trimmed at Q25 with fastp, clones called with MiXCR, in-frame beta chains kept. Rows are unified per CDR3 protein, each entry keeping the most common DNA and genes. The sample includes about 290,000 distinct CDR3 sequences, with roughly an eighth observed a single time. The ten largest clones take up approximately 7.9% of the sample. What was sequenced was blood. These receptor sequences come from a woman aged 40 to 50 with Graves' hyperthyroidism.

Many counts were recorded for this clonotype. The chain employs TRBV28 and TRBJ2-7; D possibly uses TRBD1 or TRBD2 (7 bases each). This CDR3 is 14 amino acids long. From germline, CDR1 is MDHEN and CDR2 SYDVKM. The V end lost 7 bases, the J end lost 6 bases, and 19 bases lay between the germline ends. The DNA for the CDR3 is TGTGCCAGCACCGACCCCAGGGGGGGAGGCGAGCAGTACTTC. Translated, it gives CASTDPRGGGEQYF.

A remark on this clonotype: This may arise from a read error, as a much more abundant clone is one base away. The CDR3 region is CARSPQGIATEAFF. As DNA, the CDR3 is TGTGCCAGATCACCACAGGGCATAGCCACTGAAGCTTTCTTT. This chain joins TRBV18 and TRBJ1-1, with a tentative D call TRBD1 (6 bases). Germline CDR1 reads KGHSH; CDR2 reads LQKENI. The CDR3 has 14 amino acids.

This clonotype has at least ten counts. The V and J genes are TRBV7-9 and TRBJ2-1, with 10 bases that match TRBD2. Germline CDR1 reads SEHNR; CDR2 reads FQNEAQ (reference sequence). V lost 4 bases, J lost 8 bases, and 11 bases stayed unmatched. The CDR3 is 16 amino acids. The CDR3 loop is CASSSIHLAGVYEQFF. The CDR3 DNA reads TGTGCCAGCAGCTCAATACATCTAGCGGGAGTCTATGAGCAGTTCTTC.

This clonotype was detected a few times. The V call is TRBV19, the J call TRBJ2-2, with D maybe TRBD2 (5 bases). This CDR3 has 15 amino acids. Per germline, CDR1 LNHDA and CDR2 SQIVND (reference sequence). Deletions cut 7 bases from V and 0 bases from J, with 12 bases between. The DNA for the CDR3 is TGTGCCAGTACGAGTAGCGCAGCGAACACCGGGGAGCTGTTTTTT. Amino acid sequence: CASTSSAANTGELFF. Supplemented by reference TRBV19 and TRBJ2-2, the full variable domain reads DGGITQSPKYLFRKEGQNVTLSCEQNLNHDAMYWYRQDPGQGLRLIYYSQIVNDFQKGDIAEGYSVSREKKESFPLTVTSAQKNPTAFYLCASTSSAANTGELFFGEGSRLTVL.

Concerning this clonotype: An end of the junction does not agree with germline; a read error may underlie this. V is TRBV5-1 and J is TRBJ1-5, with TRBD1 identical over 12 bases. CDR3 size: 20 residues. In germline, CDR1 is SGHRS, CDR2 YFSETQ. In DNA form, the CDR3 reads TGTGCCAGCAGCCCCCCGAGGGACAGGGGGCCCACTGACGCCAATCAGCCCCAGCATTTT. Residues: CASSPPRDRGPTDANQPQHF.

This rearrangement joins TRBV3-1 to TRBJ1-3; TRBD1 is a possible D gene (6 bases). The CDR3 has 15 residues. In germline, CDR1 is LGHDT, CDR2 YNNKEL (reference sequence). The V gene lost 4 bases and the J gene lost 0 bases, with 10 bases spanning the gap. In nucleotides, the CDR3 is TGTGCCAGCAGCCGCGGGGGCCGCTCTGGAAACACCATATATTTT. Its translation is CASSRGGRSGNTIYF.

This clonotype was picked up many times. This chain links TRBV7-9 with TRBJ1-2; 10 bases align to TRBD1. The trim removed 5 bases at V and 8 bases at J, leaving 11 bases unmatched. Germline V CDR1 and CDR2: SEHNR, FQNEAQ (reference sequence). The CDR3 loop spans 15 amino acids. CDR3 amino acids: CASSPLGQGQGGYTF. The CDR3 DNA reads TGTGCCAGCAGCCCTCTGGGACAGGGGCAGGGAGGCTACACCTTC.

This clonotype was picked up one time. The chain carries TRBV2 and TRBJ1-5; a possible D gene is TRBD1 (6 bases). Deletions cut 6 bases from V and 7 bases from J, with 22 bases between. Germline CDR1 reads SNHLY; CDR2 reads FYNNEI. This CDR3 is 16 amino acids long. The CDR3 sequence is CASRNPQGYETQPQHF. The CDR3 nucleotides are TGTGCCAGCAGGAACCCTCAGGGGTACGAGACCCAGCCCCAGCATTTT.

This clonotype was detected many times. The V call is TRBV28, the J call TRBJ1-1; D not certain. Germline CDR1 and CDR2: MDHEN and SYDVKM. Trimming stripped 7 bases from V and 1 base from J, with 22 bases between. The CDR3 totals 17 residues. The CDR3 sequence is CASTSQRPSEANTEAFF. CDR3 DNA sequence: TGTGCCAGCACCTCCCAACGGCCTTCCGAGGCGAACACTGAAGCTTTCTTT.

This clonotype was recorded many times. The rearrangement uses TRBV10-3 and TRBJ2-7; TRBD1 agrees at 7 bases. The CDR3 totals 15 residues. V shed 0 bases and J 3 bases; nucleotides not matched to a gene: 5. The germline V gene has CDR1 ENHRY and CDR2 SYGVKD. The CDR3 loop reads CAISESTGQLYEQYF. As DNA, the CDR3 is TGTGCCATCAGTGAGTCGACGGGACAGCTCTACGAGCAGTACTTC.

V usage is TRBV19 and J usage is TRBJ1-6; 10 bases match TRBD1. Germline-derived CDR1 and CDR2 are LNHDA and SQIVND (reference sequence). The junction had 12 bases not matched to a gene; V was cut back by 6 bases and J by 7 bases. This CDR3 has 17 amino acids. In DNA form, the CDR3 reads TGTGCCAGTAGCAGCACCGCCGGACAGGGGGACAATTCACCCCTCCACTTT. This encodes CASSSTAGQGDNSPLHF.

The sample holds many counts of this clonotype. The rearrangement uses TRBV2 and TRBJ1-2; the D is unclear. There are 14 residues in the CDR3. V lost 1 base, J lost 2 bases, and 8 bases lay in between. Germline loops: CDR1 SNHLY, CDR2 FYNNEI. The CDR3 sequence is CASSEDRTNYGYTF. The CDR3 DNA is TGTGCCAGCAGTGAAGACAGAACAAACTATGGCTACACCTTC. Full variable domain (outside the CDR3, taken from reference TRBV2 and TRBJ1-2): EPEVTQTPSHQVTQMGQEVILRCVPISNHLYFYWYRQILGQKVEFLVSFYNNEISEKSEIFDDQFSVERPDGSNFTLKIRSTKLEDSAMYFCASSEDRTNYGYTFGSGTRLTVV.

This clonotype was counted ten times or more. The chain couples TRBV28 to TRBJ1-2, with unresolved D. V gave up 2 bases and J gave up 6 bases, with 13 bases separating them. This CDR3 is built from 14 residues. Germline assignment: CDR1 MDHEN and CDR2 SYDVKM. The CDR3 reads CASSLDLQYNGYTF. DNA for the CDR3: TGTGCCAGCAGTTTAGATTTGCAATACAATGGCTACACCTTC.

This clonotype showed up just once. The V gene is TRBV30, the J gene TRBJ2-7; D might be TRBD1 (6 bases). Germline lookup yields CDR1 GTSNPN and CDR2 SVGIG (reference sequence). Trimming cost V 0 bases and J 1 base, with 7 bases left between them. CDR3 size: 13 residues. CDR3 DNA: TGTGCCTGGAGTGTAGGACAGTCCTACGAGCAGTACTTC. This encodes CAWSVGQSYEQYF.

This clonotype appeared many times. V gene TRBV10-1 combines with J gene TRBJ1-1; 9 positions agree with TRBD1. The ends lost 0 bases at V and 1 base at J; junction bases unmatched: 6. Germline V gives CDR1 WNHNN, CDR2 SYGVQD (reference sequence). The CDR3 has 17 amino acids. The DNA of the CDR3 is TGCGCCAGCAGTGAGTCGGGACAGGGAATTAGGAACACTGAAGCTTTCTTT. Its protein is CASSESGQGIRNTEAFF.

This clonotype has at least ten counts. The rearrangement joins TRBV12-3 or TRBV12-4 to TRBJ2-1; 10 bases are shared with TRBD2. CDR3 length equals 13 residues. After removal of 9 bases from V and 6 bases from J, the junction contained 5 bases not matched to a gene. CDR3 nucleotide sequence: TGTGCCAGTAGCGGGAGGAGAATCAATGAGCAGTTCTTC. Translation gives CASSGRRINEQFF.

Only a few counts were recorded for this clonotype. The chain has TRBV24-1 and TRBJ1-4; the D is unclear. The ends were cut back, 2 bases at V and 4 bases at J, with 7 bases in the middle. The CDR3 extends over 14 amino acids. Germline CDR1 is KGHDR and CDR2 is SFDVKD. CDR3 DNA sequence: TGTGCCACCAGTGATTCCAGGAGTAATGAAAAACTGTTTTTT. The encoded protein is CATSDSRSNEKLFF.

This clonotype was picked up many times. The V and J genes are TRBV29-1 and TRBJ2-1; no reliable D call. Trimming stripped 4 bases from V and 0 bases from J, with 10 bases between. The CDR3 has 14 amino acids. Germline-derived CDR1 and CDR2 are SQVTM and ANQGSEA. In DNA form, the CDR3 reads TGCAGCGTTGCGGCCCCATTCTCCTACAATGAGCAGTTCTTC. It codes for CSVAAPFSYNEQFF.

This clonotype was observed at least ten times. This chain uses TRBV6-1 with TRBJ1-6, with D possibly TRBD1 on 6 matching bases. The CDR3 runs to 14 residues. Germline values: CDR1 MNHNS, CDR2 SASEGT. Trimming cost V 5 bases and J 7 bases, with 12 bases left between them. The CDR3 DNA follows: TGTGCCAGCAGTTTCAGCGGACAGAATTCACCCCTCCACTTT. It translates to CASSFSGQNSPLHF.

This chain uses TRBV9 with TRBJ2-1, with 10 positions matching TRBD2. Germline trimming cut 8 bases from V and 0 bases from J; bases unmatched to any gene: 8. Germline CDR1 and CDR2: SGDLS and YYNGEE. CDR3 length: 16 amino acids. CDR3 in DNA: TGTGCCAGTTCGAGAACTAGCGGGGTCTCCTACAATGAGCAGTTCTTC. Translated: CASSRTSGVSYNEQFF.

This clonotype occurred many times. CDR3 residues: CASSPAGWSGEQFF. DNA for the CDR3: TGTGCCAGCAGTCCAGCGGGTTGGTCGGGAGAGCAGTTCTTC. The chain employs TRBV27 and TRBJ2-1; weak D call: TRBD2 (6 bases). V lost 5 bases, J lost 10 bases, and 18 bases lay in between. Germline V CDR1 and CDR2: MNHEY, SMNVEV (reference sequence). The CDR3 totals 14 residues.

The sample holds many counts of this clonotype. The CDR3 reads CASSPPTGYEQYF. DNA for the CDR3: TGTGCCAGCAGTCCACCGACAGGGTACGAGCAGTACTTC. J is TRBJ2-7 and V is TRBV7-9; 7 bases are shared with TRBD1. Trimming at V came to 6 bases and at J to 4 bases, leaving 6 bases not matched to a gene. The germline CDR1 and CDR2 sequences are SEHNR and FQNEAQ (reference sequence). This CDR3 has 13 residues.

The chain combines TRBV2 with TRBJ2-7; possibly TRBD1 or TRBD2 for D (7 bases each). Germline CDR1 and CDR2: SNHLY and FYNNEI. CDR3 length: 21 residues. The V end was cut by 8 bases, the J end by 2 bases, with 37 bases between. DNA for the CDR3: TGTGCCAGCCGCTGGGACAGCAGTGAAGCGCGGCGGGAGAGGGTAACCTACGAGCAGTACTTC. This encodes CASRWDSSEARRERVTYEQYF.

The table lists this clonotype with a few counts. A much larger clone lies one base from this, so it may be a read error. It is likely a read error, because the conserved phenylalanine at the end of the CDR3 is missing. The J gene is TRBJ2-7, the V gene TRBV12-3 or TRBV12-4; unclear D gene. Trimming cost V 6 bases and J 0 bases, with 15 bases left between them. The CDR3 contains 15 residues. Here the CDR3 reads CASSHSGPSSYEQYL. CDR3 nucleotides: TGTGCCAGCAGCCATTCCGGTCCAAGCTCCTACGAGCAGTACCTC.

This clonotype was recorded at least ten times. The CDR3 here is CASRLSTDTQYF. The CDR3 region has the DNA TGTGCCAGCCGACTTAGCACAGATACGCAGTATTTT. This chain links TRBV7-2 with TRBJ2-3; no clear D. Trimming removed 8 bases at V and 0 bases at J, with 6 bases between. CDR3 length: 12 amino acids. Germline V gene data show CDR1 as SGHTA and CDR2 as FQGNSA.

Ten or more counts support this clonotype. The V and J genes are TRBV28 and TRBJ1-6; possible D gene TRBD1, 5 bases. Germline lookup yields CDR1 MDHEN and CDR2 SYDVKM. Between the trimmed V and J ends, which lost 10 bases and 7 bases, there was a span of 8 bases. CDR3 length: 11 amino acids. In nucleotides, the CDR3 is TGTGCCACGGGGGAAAATTCACCCCTCCACTTT. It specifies CATGENSPLHF.

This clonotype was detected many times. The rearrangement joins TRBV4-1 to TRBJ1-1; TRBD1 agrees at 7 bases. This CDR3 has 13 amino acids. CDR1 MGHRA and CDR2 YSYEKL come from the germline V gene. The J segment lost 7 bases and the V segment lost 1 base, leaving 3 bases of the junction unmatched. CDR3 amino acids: CASSQAGQIEAFF. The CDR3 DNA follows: TGCGCCAGCAGCCAAGCGGGACAGATTGAAGCTTTCTTT.